The sequence of this T cell receptor beta chain was determined in a study of shared clonotypes between healthy human individuals. As for this clone: Its antigen is unknown.

The J segment lost 3 bases and the V segment lost 4 bases, leaving 8 bases of the junction unmatched. CDR3 length equals 16 residues. Germline lookup yields CDR1 MGHRA and CDR2 YSYEKL. General study points: The authors expected sequencing depth to affect clonotype sharing among donors.

Generated by immunoSEQ multiplex PCR, the TCRdb table keeps only in-frame clones and is missing some. The table lists fewer than 650,000 clones, over 60% of them singletons. The receptor's source is a woman aged 40 to 49 in good health. Some clones in this sample may be carry-over from other donors' samples. This chain uses TRBV4-1 with TRBJ2-7; 11 bases fit TRBD2. Sequencing input: PBMCs. The CDR3 DNA sequence: TGCGCCAGCAGCCGGATTAGCGGGAGGGCGAGCTACGAGCAGTACTTC. This translates into CASSRISGRASYEQYF.